This T cell receptor beta chain was profiled in a study of T cell responses to AZD1222 COVID-19 vaccine. At the level of the study: Second-dose groups at about 4 or about 12 weeks were pooled.

This clone was detected a few times. Germline V lookup: CDR1 SQVTM, CDR2 ANQGSEA. Trimming took 6 bases from V and 5 from J; bases not matched to a gene: 10. The CDR3 extends over 14 amino acids. Sequencing used immunoSEQ multiplex PCR; TCRdb keeps in-frame clones, though not all of them. Of more than 85,000 clones detected, approximately 86% appear once; the ten largest clones hold under 9%. This TCR derives from an adult in good health. This chain uses TRBV29-1 with TRBJ2-7; TRBD1 agrees at 10 bases. The sequencing used peripheral blood, collected on day 0 of AZD1222 vaccination. For the CDR3, the DNA is TGCAGCGTAAGTAGCGGGACAGGGGACCACGAGCAGTACTTC. Translating gives CSVSSGTGDHEQYF.